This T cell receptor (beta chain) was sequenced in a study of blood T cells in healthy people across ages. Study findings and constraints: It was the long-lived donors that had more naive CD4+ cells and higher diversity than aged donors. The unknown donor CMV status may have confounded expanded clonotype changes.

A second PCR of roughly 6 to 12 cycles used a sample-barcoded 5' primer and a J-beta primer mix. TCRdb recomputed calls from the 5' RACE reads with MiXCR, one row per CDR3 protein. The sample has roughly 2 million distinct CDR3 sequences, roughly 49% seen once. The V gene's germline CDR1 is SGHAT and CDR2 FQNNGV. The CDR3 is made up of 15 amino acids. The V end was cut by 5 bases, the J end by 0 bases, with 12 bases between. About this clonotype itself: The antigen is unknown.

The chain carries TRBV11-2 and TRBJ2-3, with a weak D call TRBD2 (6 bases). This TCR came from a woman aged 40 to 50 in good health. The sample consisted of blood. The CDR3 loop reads CASSPIAASTDTQYF. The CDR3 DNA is TGTGCCAGCAGCCCGATAGCGGCTAGCACAGATACGCAGTATTTT.